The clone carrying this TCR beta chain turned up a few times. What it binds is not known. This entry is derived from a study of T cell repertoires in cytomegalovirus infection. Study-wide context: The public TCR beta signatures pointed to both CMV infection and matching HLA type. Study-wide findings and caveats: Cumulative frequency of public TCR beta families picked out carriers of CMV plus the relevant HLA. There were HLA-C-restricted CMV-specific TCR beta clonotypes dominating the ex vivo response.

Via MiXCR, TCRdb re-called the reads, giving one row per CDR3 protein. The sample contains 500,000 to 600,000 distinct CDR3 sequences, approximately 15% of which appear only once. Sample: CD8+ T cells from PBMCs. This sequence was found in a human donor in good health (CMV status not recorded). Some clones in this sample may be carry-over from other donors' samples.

CDR3 DNA: TGTGCCAGCAGTCCGAGCGGGGGGGAGATAGCAGATACGCAGTATTTT. This encodes CASSPSGGEIADTQYF. V and J are TRBV27 and TRBJ2-3, with 10 bases identical to TRBD2. V dropped 5 bases and J dropped 4; count of bases not matched to a gene: 9. CDR3 size: 16 residues. CDR1 is MNHEY and CDR2 is SMNVEV in the germline V gene (reference sequence).